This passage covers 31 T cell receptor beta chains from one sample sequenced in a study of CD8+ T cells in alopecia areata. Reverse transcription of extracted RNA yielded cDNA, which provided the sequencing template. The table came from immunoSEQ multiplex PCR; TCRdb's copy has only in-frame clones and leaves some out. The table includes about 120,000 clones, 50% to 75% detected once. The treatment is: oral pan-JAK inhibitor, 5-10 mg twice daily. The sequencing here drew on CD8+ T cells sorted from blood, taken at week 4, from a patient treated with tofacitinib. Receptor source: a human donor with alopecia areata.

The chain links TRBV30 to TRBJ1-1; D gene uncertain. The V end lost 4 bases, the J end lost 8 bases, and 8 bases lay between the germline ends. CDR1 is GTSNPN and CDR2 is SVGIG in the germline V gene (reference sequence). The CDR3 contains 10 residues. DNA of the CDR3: TGTGCCTGGAAGAAGCCCGAAGCTTTCTTT. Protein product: CAWKKPEAFF.

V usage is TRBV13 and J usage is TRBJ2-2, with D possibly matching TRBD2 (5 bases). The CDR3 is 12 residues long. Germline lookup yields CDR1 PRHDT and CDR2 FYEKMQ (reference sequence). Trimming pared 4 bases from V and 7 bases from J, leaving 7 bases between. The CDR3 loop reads CASSSRGGELFF. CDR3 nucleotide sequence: TGTGCCAGCAGCTCACGGGGCGGGGAGCTGTTTTTT. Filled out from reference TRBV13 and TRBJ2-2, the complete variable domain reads AAGVIQSPRHLIKEKRETATLKCYPIPRHDTVYWYQQGPGQDPQFLISFYEKMQSDKGSIPDRFSAQQFSDYHSELNMSSLELGDSALYFCASSSRGGELFFGEGSRLTVL.

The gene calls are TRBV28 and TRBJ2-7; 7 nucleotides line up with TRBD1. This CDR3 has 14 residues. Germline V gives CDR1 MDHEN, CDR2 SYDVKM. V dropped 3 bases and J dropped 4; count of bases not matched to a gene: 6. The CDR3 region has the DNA TGTGCCAGCAGTTTGAGGGGGCCCGTGTACGAGCAGTACTTC. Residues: CASSLRGPVYEQYF.

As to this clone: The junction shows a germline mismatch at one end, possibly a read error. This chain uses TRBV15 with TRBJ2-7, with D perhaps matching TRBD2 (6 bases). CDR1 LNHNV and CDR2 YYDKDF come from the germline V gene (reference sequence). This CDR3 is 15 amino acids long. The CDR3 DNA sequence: TGTGCCTCCAGCCGATTAGCGGATAGCTCCTACGAGCAGTACTTC. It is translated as CASSRLADSSYEQYF.

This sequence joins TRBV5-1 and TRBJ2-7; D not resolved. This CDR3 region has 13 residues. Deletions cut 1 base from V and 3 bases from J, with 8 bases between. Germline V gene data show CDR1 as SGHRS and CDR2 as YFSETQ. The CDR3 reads CASSLTSGYEQYF. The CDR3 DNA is TGCGCCAGCAGCTTGACGTCGGGCTACGAGCAGTACTTC.

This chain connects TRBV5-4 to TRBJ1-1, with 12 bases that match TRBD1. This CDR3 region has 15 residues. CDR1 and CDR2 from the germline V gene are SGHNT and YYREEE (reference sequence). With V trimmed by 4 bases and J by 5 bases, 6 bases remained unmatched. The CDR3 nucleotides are TGTGCCAGCAGCCGGGACAGGGGGCTGAGTACTGAAGCTTTCTTT. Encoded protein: CASSRDRGLSTEAFF.

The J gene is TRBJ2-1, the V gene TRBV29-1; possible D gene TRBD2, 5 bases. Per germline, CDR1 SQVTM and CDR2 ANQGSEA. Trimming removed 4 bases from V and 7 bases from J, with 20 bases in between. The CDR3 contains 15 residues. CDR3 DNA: TGCAGCGTTGTGCGCTCCGCGGGTCGGGCAAATGAGCAGTTCTTC. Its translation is CSVVRSAGRANEQFF.

As DNA, the CDR3 is TGCAGCGTTGACGGCAGGGGGGACTACGAGCAGTACTTC. Translating gives CSVDGRGDYEQYF. The chain recombines TRBV29-1 with TRBJ2-7; TRBD1 might be the D (7 bases). The CDR3 runs 13 residues. V dropped 3 bases and J dropped 3 bases, with 12 bases sitting between them. Germline V lookup: CDR1 SQVTM, CDR2 ANQGSEA.

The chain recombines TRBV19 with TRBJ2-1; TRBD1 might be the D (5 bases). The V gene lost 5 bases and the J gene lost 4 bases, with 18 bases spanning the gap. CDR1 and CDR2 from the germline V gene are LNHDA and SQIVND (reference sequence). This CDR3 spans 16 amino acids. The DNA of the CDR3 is TGTGCCAGTAGTCCGGTGGATACAGGCACATACAATGAGCAGTTCTTC. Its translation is CASSPVDTGTYNEQFF.

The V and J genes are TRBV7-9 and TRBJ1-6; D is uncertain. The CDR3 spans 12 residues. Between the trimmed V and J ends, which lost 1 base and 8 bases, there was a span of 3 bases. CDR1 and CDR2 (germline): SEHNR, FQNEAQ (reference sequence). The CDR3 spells CASSLEDSPLHF. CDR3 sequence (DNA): TGTGCCAGCAGCTTAGAGGATTCACCCCTCCACTTT.

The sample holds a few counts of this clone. The CDR3 loop is CASSPPGDPRNEQFF. The CDR3 DNA follows: TGTGCCAGCTCACCACCAGGGGACCCCAGGAATGAGCAGTTCTTC. The V and J genes are TRBV18 and TRBJ2-1; either TRBD1 or TRBD2 may fit D (5 bases each). The CDR3 covers 15 residues. Trimming cost V 0 bases and J 7 bases, with 13 bases left between them. Germline-derived CDR1 and CDR2 are KGHSH and LQKENI.

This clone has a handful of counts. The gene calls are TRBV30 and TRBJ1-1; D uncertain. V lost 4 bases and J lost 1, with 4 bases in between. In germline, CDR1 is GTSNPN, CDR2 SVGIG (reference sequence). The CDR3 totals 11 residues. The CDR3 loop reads CAWTRNTEAFF. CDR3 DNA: TGTGCCTGGACGAGGAACACTGAAGCTTTCTTT.

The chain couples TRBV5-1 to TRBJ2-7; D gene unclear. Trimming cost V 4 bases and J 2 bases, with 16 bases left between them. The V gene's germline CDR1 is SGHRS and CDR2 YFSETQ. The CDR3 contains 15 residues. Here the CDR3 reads CASSLTGGSAYEQYF. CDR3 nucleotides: TGCGCCAGCAGCCTCACGGGCGGCTCGGCCTACGAGCAGTACTTC.

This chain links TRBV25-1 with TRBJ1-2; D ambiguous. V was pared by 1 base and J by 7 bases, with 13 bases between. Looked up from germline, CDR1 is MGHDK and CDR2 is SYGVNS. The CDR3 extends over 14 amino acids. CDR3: CASSELGREAGYTF. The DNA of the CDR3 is TGTGCCAGCAGTGAATTGGGTAGAGAGGCTGGCTACACCTTC.

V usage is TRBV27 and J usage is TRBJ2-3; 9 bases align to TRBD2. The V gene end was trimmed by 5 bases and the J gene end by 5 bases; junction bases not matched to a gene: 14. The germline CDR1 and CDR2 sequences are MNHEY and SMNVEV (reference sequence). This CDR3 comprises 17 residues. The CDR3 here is CASSPYGGGGEEDTQYF. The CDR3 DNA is TGTGCCAGCAGTCCCTACGGGGGCGGGGGGGAAGAAGATACGCAGTATTTT.

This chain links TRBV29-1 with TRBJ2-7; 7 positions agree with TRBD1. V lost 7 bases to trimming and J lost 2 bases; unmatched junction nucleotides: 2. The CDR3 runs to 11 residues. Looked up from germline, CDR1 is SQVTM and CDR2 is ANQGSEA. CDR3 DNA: TGCAGCGGGCAGGGGGCCTACGAGCAGTACTTC. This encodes CSGQGAYEQYF.

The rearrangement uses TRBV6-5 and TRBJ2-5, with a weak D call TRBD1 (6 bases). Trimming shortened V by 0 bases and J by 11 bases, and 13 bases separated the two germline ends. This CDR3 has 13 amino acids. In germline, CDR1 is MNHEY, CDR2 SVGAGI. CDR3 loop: CASSYSIGTGQYF. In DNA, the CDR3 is TGTGCCAGCAGTTACTCGATAGGAACAGGGCAGTACTTC.

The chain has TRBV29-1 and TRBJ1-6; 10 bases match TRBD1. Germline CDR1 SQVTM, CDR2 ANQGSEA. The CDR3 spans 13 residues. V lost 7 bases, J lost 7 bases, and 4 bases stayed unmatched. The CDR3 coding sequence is TGCAGCGCTATGGGACAGGGGAATTCACCCCTCCACTTT. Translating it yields CSAMGQGNSPLHF.

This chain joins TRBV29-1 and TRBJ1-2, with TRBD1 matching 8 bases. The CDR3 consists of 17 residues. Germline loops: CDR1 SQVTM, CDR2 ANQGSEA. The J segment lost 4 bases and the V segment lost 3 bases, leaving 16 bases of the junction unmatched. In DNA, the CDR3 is TGCAGCGTTGAGGGAATACAGGGGGAGGTAATAGTCTATGGCTACACCTTC. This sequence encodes CSVEGIQGEVIVYGYTF.

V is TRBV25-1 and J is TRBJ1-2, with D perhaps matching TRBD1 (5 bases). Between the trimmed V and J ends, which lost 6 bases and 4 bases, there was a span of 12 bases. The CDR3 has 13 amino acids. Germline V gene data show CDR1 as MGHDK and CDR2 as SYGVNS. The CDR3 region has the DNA TGTGCCAGCAGAGACAGAAAGCTCTATGGCTACACCTTC. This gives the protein CASRDRKLYGYTF.

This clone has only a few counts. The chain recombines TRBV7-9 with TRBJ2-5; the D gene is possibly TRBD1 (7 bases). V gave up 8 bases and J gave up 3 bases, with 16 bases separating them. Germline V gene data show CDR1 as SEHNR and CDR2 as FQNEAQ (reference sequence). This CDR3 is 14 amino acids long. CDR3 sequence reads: CASLQGRSEETQYF. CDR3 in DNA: TGTGCCAGCTTACAGGGGAGGTCGGAAGAGACCCAGTACTTC.

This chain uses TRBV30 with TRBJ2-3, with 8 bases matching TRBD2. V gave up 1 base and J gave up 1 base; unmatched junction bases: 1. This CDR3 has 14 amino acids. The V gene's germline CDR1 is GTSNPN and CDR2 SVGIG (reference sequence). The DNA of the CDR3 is TGTGCCTGGAGTGCGACTAGCGGCACAGATACGCAGTATTTT. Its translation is CAWSATSGTDTQYF.

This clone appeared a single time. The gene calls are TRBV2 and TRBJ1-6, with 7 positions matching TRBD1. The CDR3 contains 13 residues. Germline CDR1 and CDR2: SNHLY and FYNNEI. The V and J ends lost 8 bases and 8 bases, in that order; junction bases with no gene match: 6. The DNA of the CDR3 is TGTGCCAGCGAGGGGGCAGGATATTCACCCCTCCACTTT. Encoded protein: CASEGAGYSPLHF.

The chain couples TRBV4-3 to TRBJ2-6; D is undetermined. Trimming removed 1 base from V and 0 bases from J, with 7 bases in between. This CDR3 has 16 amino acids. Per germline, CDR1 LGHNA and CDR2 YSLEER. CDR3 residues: CASSQVTVSGANVLTF. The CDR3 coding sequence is TGCGCCAGCAGCCAAGTAACCGTCTCTGGGGCCAACGTCCTGACTTTC.

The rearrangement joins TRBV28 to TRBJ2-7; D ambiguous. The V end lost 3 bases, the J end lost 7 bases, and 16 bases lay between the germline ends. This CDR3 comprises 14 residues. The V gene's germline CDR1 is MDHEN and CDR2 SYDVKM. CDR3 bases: TGTGCCAGCAGTTTTCCAGGAGCCCAAGGGGAGCAGTACTTC. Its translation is CASSFPGAQGEQYF.

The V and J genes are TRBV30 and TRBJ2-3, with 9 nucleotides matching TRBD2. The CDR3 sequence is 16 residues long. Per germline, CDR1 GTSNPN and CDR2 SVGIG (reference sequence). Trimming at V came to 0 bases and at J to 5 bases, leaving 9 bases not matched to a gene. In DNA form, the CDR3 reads TGTGCCTGGAGTGTAGGGACTAGCAGAAGGGGAGATACGCAGTATTTT. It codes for CAWSVGTSRRGDTQYF.

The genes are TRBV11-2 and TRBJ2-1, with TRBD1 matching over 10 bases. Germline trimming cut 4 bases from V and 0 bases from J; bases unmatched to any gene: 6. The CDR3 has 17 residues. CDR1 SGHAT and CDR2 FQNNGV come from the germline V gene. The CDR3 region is CASSSGQGYSSYNEQFF. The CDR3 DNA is TGTGCCAGCAGCTCGGGACAGGGGTATAGCTCCTACAATGAGCAGTTCTTC.

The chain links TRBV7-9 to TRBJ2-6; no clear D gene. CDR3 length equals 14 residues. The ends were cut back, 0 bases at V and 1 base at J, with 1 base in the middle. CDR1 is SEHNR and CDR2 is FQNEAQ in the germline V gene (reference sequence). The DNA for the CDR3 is TGTGCCAGCAGCTTAGCGTCTGGGGCCAACGTCCTGACTTTC. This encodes CASSLASGANVLTF.

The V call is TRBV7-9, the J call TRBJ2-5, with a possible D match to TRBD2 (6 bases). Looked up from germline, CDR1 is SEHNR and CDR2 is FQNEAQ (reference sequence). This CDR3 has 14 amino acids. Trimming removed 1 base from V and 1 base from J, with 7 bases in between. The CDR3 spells CASSLVGSQETQYF. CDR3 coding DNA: TGTGCCAGCAGCTTAGTCGGGAGCCAAGAGACCCAGTACTTC.

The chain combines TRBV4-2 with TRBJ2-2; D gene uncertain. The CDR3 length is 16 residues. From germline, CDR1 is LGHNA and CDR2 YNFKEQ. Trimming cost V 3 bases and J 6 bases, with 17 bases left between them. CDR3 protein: CASSHTQKLKAGELFF. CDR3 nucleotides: TGTGCCAGCAGCCATACACAGAAACTGAAGGCCGGGGAGCTGTTTTTT.

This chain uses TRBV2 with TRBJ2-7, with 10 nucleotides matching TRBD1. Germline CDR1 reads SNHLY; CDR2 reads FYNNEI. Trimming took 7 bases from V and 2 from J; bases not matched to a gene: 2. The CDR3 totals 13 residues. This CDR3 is CASTGTGAYEQYF. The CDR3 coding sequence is TGTGCCAGCACCGGGACAGGGGCCTACGAGCAGTACTTC.